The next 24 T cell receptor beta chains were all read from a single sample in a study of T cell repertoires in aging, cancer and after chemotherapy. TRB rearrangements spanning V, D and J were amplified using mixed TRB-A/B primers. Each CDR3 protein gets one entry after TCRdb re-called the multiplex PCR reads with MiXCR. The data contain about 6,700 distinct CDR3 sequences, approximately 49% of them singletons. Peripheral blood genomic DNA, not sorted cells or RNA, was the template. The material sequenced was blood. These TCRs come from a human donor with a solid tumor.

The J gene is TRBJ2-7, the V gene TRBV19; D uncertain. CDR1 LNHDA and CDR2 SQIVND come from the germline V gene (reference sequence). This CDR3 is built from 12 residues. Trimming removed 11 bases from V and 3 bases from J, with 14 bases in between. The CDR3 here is CAWSYSFYEQYF. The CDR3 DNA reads TGTGCCTGGAGTTACAGCTTCTACGAGCAGTACTTC.

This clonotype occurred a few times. CDR3 region: CASSWTDFGEQYF. CDR3 nucleotide sequence: TGTGCCAGCAGCTGGACCGATTTTGGGGAGCAGTACTTC. This chain links TRBV5-5 with TRBJ2-7; D gene ambiguous. The CDR3 consists of 13 residues. CDR1 is SGHKS and CDR2 is YYEKEE in the germline V gene (reference sequence). V shed 3 bases and J shed 7 bases, with 14 bases lying between them.

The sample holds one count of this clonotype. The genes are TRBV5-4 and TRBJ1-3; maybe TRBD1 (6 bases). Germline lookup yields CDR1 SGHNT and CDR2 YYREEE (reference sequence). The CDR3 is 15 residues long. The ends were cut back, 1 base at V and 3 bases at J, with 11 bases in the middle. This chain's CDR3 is CASSLFRGGGNTIYF. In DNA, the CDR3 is TGTGCCAGCAGCTTGTTCAGGGGAGGTGGAAACACCATATATTTT.

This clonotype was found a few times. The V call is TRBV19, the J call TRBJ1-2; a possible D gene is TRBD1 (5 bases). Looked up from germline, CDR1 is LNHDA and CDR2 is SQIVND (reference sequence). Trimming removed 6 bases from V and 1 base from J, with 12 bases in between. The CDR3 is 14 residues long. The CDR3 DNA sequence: TGTGCCAGTAGGCCGGGACTGATTAACTATGGCTACACCTTC. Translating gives CASRPGLINYGYTF.

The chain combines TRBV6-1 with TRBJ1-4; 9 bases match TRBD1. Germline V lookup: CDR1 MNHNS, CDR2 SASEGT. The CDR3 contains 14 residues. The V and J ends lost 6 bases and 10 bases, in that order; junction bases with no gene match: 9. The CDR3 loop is CASRGTGLSGKLFF. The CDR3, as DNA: TGTGCCAGCAGAGGGACAGGGCTATCAGGAAAACTGTTTTTT.

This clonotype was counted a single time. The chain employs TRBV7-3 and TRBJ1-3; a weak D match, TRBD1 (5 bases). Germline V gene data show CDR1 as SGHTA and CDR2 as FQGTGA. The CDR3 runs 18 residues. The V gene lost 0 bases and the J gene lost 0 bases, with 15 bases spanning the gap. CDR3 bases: TGTGCCAGCAGCTTAACGGGTTGGGGCAGTAGCTCTGGAAACACCATATATTTT. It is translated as CASSLTGWGSSSGNTIYF.

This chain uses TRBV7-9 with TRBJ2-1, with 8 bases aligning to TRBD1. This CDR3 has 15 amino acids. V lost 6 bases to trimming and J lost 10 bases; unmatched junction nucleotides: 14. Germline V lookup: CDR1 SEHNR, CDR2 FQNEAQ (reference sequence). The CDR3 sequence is CASSQTGTGSLEQFF. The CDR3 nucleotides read TGTGCCAGCAGTCAAACCGGGACAGGATCATTGGAGCAGTTCTTC.

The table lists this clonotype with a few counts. The CDR3 DNA follows: TGCGCCAGCAGCCATGGGACGGACTCCTACGAGCAGTACTTC. This encodes CASSHGTDSYEQYF. The V call is TRBV5-1, the J call TRBJ2-7, with D possibly called TRBD1 or TRBD2 (5 bases each). V was cut by 4 bases and J by 0 bases, with 11 bases left in between. The CDR3 length is 14 residues. In germline, CDR1 is SGHRS, CDR2 YFSETQ.

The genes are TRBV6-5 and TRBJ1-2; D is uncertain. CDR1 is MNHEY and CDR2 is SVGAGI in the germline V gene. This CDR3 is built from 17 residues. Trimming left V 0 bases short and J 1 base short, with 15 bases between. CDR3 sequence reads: CASSYSMTRSYNYGYTF. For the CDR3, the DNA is TGTGCCAGCAGTTACTCGATGACCCGATCCTATAACTATGGCTACACCTTC.

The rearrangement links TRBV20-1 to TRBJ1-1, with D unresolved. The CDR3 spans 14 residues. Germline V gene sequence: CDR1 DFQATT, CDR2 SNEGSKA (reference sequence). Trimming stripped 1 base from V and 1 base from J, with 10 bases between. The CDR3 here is CSARGEGRNTEAFF. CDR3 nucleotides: TGCAGTGCTAGAGGGGAGGGCAGGAACACTGAAGCTTTCTTT.

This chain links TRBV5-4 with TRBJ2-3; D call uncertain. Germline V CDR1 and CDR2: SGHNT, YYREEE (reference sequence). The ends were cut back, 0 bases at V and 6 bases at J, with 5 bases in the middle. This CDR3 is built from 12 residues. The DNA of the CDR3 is TGTGCCAGCAGCTTGGGGGGTGATACGCAGTATTTT. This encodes CASSLGGDTQYF.

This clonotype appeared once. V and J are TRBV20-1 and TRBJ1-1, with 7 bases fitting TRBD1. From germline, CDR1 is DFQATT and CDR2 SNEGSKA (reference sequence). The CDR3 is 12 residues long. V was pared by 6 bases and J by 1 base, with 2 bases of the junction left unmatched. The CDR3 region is CSARTGNTEAFF. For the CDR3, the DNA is TGCAGTGCAAGGACAGGGAACACTGAAGCTTTCTTT.

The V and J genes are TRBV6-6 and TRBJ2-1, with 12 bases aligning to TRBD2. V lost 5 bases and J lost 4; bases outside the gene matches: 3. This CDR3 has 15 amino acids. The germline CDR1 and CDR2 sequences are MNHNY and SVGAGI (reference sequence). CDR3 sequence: CASSELAGGYNEQFF. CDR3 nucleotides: TGTGCCAGCAGTGAACTAGCGGGAGGATACAATGAGCAGTTCTTC.

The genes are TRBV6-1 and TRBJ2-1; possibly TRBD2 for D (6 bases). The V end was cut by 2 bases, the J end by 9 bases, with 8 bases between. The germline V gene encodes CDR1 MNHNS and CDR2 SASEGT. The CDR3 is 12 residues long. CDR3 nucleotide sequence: TGTGCCAGCAGTGAAAACGGGAGTGAGCAGTTCTTC. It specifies CASSENGSEQFF.

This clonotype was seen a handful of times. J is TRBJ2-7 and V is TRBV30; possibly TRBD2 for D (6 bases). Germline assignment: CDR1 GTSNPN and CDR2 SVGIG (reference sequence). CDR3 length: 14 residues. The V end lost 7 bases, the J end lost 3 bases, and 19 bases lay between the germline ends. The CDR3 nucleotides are TGTGCCTCCCAGAGTGCGGGACTCTACTACGAGCAGTACTTC. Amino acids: CASQSAGLYYEQYF.

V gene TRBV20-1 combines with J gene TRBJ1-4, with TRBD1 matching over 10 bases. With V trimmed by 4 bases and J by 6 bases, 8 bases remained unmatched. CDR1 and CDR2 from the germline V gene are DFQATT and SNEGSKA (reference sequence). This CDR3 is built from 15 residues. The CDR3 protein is CSAKDSGTGDEKLFF. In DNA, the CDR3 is TGCAGTGCTAAAGACTCCGGGACAGGGGATGAAAAACTGTTTTTT.

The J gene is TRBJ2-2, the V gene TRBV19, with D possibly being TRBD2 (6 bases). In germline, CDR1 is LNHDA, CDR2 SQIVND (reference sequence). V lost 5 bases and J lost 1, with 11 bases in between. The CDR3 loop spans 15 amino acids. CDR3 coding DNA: TGTGCCAGTAGTTACGGGACTCAGAACACCGGGGAGCTGTTTTTT. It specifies CASSYGTQNTGELFF.

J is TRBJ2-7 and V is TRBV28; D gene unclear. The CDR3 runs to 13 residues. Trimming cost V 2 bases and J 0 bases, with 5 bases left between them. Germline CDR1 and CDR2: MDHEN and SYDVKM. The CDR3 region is CASSLVGSYEQYF. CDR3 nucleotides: TGTGCCAGCAGTTTAGTAGGCTCCTACGAGCAGTACTTC.

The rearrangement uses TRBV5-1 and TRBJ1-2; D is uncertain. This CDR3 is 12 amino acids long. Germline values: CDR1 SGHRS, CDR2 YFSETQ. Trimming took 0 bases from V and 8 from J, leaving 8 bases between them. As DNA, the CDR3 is TGCGCCAGCAGCTTGGTGGGGAGCGGCTACACCTTC. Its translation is CASSLVGSGYTF. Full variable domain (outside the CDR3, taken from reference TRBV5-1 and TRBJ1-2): KAGVTQTPRYLIKTRGQQVTLSCSPISGHRSVSWYQQTPGQGLQFLFEYFSETQRNKGNFPGRFSGRQFSNSRSEMNVSTLELGDSALYLCASSLVGSGYTFGSGTRLTVV.

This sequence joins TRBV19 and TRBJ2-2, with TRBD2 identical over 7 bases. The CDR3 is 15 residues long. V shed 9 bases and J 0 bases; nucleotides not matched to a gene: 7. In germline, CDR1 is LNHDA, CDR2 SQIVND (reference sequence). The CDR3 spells CASRIRGANTGELFF. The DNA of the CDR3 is TGTGCCAGCCGGATCCGGGGGGCGAACACCGGGGAGCTGTTTTTT.

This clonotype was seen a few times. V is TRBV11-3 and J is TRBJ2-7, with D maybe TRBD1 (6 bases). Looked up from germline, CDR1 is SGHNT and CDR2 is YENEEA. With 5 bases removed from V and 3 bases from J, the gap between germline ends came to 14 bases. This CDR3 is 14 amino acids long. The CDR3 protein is CASSPLRDNYEQYF. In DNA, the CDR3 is TGTGCCAGCAGCCCACTCCGGGACAACTACGAGCAGTACTTC.

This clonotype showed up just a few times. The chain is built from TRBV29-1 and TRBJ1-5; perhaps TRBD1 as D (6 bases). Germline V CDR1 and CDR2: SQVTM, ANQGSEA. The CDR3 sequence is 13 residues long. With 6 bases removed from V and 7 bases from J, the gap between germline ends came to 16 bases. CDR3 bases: TGCAGCGTACAGTTCCTACAGGGACAGCCCCAGCATTTT. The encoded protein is CSVQFLQGQPQHF.

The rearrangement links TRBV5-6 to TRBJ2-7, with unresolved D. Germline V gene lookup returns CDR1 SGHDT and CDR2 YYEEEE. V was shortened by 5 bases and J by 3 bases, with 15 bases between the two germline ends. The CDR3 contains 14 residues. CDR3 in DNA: TGTGCCAGCAGAAATGGGCCGGGCCGCTACGAGCAGTACTTC. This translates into CASRNGPGRYEQYF.

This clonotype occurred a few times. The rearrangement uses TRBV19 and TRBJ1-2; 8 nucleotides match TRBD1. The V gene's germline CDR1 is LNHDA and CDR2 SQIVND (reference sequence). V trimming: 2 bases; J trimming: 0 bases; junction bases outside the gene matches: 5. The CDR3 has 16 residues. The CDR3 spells CASSIIQGEANYGYTF. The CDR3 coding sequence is TGTGCCAGTAGTATAATACAGGGGGAAGCTAACTATGGCTACACCTTC.